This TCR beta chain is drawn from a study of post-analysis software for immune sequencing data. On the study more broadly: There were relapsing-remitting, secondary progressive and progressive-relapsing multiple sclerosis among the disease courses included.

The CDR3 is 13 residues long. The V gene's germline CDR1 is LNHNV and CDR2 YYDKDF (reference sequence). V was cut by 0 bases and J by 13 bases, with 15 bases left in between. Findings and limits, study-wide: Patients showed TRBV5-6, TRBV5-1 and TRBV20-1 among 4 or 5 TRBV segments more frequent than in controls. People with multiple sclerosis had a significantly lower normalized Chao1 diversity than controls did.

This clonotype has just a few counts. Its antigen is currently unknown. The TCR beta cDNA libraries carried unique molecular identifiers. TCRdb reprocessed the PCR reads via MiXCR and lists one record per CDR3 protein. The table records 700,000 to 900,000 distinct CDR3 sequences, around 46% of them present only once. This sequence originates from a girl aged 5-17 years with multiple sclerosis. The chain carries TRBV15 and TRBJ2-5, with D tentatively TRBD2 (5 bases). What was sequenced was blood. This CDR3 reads CATSRDPGIRLYF. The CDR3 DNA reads TGTGCCACCAGCAGAGATCCCGGGATCCGCCTGTACTTC.